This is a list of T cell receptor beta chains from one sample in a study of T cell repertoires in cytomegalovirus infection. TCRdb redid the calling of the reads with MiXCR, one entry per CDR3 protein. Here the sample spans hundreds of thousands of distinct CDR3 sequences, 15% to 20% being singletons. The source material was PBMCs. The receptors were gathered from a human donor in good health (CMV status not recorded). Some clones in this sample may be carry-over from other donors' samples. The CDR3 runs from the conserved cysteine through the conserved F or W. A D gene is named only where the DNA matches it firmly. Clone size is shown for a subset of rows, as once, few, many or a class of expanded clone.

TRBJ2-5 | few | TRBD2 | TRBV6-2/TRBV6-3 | CASRIGLAGEGAQETQYF | TGTGCCAGCCGCATTGGACTAGCGGGAGAGGGGGCCCAAGAGACCCAGTACTTC
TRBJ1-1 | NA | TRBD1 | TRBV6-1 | CASYRGRNTEAFF | TGTGCCAGTTACAGGGGGCGGAACACTGAAGCTTTCTTT
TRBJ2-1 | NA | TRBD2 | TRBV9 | CASSSGLADQRYEQFF | TGTGCCAGCAGCTCGGGACTAGCGGATCAAAGGTATGAGCAGTTCTTC
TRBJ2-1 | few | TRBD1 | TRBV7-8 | CASSGRQGPYNEQFF | TGTGCCAGCAGCGGGAGACAGGGCCCCTACAATGAGCAGTTCTTC
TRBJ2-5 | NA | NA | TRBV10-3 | CAIKRGGQETQYF | TGTGCCATCAAAAGGGGTGGCCAAGAGACCCAGTACTTC
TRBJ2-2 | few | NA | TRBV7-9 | CASSQSGLNTGELFF | TGTGCCAGCAGCCAGTCGGGCCTGAACACCGGGGAGCTGTTTTTT
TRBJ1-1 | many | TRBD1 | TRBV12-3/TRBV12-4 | CASSDRDRNTEAFF | TGTGCCAGCAGTGACCGGGACAGGAACACTGAAGCTTTCTTT
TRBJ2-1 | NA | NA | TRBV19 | CASSIRPGVLYNEQFF | TGTGCCAGTAGTATACGGCCAGGGGTTTTGTACAATGAGCAGTTCTTC
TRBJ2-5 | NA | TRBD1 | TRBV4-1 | CASSRSGGGETQYF | TGCGCCAGCAGCCGCTCAGGGGGCGGGGAGACCCAGTACTTC
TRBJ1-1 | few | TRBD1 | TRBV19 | CASSHRGIEAFF | TGTGCCAGTAGTCACAGGGGGATTGAAGCTTTCTTT
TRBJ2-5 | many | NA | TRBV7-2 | CASSLVRSGGLETQYF | TGTGCCAGCAGCTTAGTCCGAAGCGGAGGCCTAGAGACCCAGTACTTC
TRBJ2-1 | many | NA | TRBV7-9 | CASSLERADNEQFF | TGTGCCAGCAGCTTAGAAAGGGCCGACAATGAGCAGTTCTTC
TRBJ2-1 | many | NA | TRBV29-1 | CSVPLGSSSYNEQFF | TGCAGCGTGCCCCTCGGGTCGAGCTCCTACAATGAGCAGTTCTTC
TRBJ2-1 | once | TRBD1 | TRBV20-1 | CSARDGQGAGNEQFF | TGCAGTGCTAGAGATGGGCAGGGGGCCGGTAATGAGCAGTTCTTC
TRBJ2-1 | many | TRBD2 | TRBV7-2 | CASSWRGGRGAYNEQFF | TGTGCCAGCAGCTGGCGGGGCGGGAGGGGGGCGTACAATGAGCAGTTCTTC
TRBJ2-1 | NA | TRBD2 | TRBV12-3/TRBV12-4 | CASSLGLAGVSEQFF | TGTGCCAGCAGCTTGGGGCTAGCGGGAGTTAGTGAGCAGTTCTTC
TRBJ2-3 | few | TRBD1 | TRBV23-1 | CASSRPTGAGTSTDTQYF | TGCGCCAGCAGCCGCCCGACAGGGGCAGGAACTAGCACAGATACGCAGTATTTT
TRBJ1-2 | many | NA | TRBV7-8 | CASSFPPRFGVNYGYTF | TGTGCCAGCAGCTTCCCGCCAAGGTTTGGCGTGAACTATGGCTACACCTTC
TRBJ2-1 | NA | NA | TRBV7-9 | CASSLFRGFVLRRRGNNEQFF | TGTGCCAGCAGCTTATTTCGCGGTTTTGTTTTGAGAAGAAGAGGGAACAATGAGCAGTTCTTC
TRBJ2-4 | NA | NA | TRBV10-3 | CAISGGQEEAKNIQYF | TGTGCCATCAGTGGTGGACAAGAAGAAGCCAAAAACATTCAGTACTTC
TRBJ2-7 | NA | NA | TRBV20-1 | CSARDPGHRTYEQYF | TGCAGTGCTAGAGATCCGGGACACAGAACCTACGAGCAGTACTTC
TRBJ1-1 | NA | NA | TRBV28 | CASSLLERTEAFF | TGTGCCAGCAGTCTTTTAGAGCGAACTGAAGCTTTCTTT
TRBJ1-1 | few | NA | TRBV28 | CASSLTRRSTEAFF | TGTGCCAGCAGTTTAACTCGGAGATCTACTGAAGCTTTCTTT
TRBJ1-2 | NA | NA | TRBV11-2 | CASSSPSGRDYGYTF | TGTGCCAGCAGCTCTCCCTCGGGGAGGGACTATGGCTACACCTTC
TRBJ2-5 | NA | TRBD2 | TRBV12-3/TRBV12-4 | CASSLGLGASGGPGETQYF | TGTGCCAGCAGTTTGGGTCTTGGTGCTAGCGGGGGCCCTGGAGAGACCCAGTACTTC
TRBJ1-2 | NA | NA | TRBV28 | CASSLPSGEDYGYTF | TGTGCCAGCAGTTTACCTTCTGGGGAGGACTATGGCTACACCTTC
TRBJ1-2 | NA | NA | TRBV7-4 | CASSPSRDYGYTF | TGTGCCAGCAGCCCCAGTAGGGACTATGGCTACACCTTC
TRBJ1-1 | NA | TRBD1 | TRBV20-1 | CRGSGQGAILTEAFF | TGCAGGGGGTCGGGACAGGGGGCGATTTTGACTGAAGCTTTCTTT
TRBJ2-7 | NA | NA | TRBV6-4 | CASQTPGPRGAYEQYF | TGTGCCAGCCAAACACCGGGACCAAGAGGGGCCTACGAGCAGTACTTC
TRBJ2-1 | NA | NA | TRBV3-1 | CASSQPGPAGEQFF | TGTGCCAGCAGCCAACCGGGCCCCGCCGGGGAGCAGTTCTTC
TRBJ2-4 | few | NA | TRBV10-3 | CAISESNYLDIQYF | TGTGCCATCAGTGAGTCGAACTACTTGGACATTCAGTACTTC
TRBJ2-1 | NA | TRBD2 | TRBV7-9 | CASSPKREGNEQFF | TGTGCCAGCAGCCCAAAGCGGGAGGGCAATGAGCAGTTCTTC
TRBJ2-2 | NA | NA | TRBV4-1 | CASSQFGRSGELFF | TGCGCCAGCAGCCAGTTCGGGCGGTCCGGGGAGCTGTTTTTT
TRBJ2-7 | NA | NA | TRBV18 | CASSPTTPHEQYF | TGTGCCAGCTCCCCCACAACGCCCCACGAGCAGTACTTC
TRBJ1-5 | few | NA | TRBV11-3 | CASMASNQPQHF | TGTGCCAGCATGGCGAGTAATCAGCCCCAGCATTTT
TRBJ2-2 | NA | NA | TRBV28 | CASSEQRQGNTGELFF | TGTGCCAGCAGCGAGCAGAGGCAGGGGAACACCGGGGAGCTGTTTTTT
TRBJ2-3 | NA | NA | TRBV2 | CASSENRDVDTQYF | TGTGCCAGCAGTGAAAACAGGGACGTGGATACGCAGTATTTT
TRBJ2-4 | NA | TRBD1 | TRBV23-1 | CASSQPGQGFGWAKNIQYF | TGCGCCAGCAGTCAACCGGGACAGGGGTTCGGTTGGGCCAAAAACATTCAGTACTTC
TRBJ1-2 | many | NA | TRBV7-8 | CASSSSTPGRYSIIDYGYTF | TGTGCCAGCAGCTCAAGTACTCCGGGACGCTATTCCATCATCGACTATGGCTACACCTTC
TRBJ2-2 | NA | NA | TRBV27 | CASSLSSGQYTGELFF | TGTGCCAGCAGTTTATCTTCGGGGCAGTACACCGGGGAGCTGTTTTTT
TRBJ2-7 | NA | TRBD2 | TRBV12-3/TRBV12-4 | CASTEAGAVYEQYF | TGTGCCAGCACCGAAGCGGGAGCTGTCTACGAGCAGTACTTC
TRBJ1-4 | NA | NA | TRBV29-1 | CSVGWGKGEKLYF | TGCAGCGTAGGATGGGGGAAAGGTGAAAAACTGTATTTT
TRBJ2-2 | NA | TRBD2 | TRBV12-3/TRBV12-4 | CASSLGGGNTGELFF | TGTGCCAGCAGTTTAGGCGGGGGGAACACCGGGGAGCTGTTTTTT
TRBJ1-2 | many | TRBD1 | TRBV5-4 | CASSEGQALLGGYTF | TGTGCCAGCAGCGAGGGACAGGCCCTCCTAGGGGGCTACACCTTC
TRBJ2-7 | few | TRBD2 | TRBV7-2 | CASSPFGATAGDPPSYEQYF | TGTGCCAGCAGCCCATTTGGGGCAACAGCGGGAGACCCACCCTCCTACGAGCAGTACTTC
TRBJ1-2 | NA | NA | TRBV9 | CASSETGRAGYTF | TGTGCCAGCAGCGAAACAGGACGCGCTGGCTACACCTTC
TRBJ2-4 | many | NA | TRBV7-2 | CASSSGTAKNIQYF | TGTGCCAGCAGCTCCGGGACAGCCAAAAACATTCAGTACTTC
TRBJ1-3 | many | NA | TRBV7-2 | CASSLGTALLGNTIYF | TGTGCCAGCAGCTTAGGGACAGCATTGCTGGGAAACACCATATATTTT
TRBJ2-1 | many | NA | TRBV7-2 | CASKPQSSYNEQFF | TGTGCCAGCAAACCCCAGAGCTCCTACAATGAGCAGTTCTTC
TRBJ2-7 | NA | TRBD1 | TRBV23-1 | CASSQSSGGAYEQYF | TGCGCCAGCAGTCAATCTTCAGGGGGCGCGTACGAGCAGTACTTC